Shown below are 8 T cell receptor beta chains from a single sample sequenced in a study of blood T cell repertoires in COVID-19. Generated by immunoSEQ multiplex PCR, the TCRdb table keeps only in-frame clones and is missing some. In the table there are roughly 400,000 clones, approximately 90% of which are singletons. Sequenced input: PBMCs or T cells enriched from blood (not recorded which). These receptors were obtained from a young woman who had been exposed to COVID-19.

This chain joins TRBV2 and TRBJ1-1; D perhaps matches TRBD1 (5 bases). CDR3 length equals 14 residues. V shed 2 bases and J shed 3 bases, with 10 bases lying between them. From germline, CDR1 is SNHLY and CDR2 FYNNEI. The CDR3, as DNA: TGTGCCAGCAGTGAAAAGAACAGGTACACTGAAGCTTTCTTT. Amino acids: CASSEKNRYTEAFF. Filled out from reference TRBV2 and TRBJ1-1, the complete variable domain reads EPEVTQTPSHQVTQMGQEVILRCVPISNHLYFYWYRQILGQKVEFLVSFYNNEISEKSEIFDDQFSVERPDGSNFTLKIRSTKLEDSAMYFCASSEKNRYTEAFFGQGTRLTVV.

The rearrangement joins TRBV15 to TRBJ2-1; D is ambiguous. The CDR3 totals 12 residues. Looked up from germline, CDR1 is LNHNV and CDR2 is YYDKDF (reference sequence). Trimming removed 3 bases at V and 7 bases at J, with 7 bases between. In DNA, the CDR3 is TGTGCCACCAGCAGCTCGTATAATGAGCAGTTCTTC. Its translation is CATSSSYNEQFF.

This sequence joins TRBV28 and TRBJ2-7; D is ambiguous. The V end lost 6 bases, the J end lost 2 bases, and 17 bases lay between the germline ends. CDR1 is MDHEN, CDR2 SYDVKM, per germline. This CDR3 is built from 15 residues. The CDR3 sequence: CASSSLTPSTYEQYF. CDR3 in DNA: TGTGCCAGCAGCTCCCTGACTCCTTCCACCTACGAGCAGTACTTC.

This chain joins TRBV21-1 and TRBJ1-4; the DNA was not compared with TRBD1, the D call given in the table. TRBV21-1 is flagged as a pseudogene. This CDR3 region has 21 residues. The CDR3 coding sequence is TGTGCCAGCAGCAAATGGGGGAAAATAATGGTGGACAGAGCCACTAATGAAAAACTGTTTTTT. Amino acids: CASSKWGKIMVDRATNEKLFF.

This clone is a singleton in its sample. The J gene is TRBJ2-7, the V gene TRBV7-9; 8 bases align to TRBD2. V shed 1 base and J 1 base; nucleotides not matched to a gene: 6. CDR3 length equals 16 residues. CDR1 is SEHNR and CDR2 is FQNEAQ in the germline V gene (reference sequence). The CDR3 region has the DNA TGTGCCAGCAGCTTAGGCGGGGGGTCGTTATCCTACGAGCAGTACTTC. Translated: CASSLGGGSLSYEQYF.

The J gene is TRBJ2-7, the V gene TRBV18; D uncertain. V gave up 2 bases and J gave up 2 bases, with 10 bases separating them. This CDR3 contains 14 residues. Germline CDR1 is KGHSH and CDR2 is LQKENI. This CDR3 reads CASSPSQAAYEQYF. CDR3 nucleotide sequence: TGTGCCAGCTCACCAAGCCAAGCCGCCTACGAGCAGTACTTC.

The chain employs TRBV6-2 or TRBV6-3 and TRBJ1-5; the match to TRBD1 covers 9 bases. V was clipped by 5 bases and J by 6 bases; unmatched bases: 8. The CDR3 is 15 residues long. CDR1 MNHEY and CDR2 SVGEGT come from the germline V gene. CDR3 DNA: TGTGCCAGCAGTCGCAACAGGGGGCATATTCAGCCCCAGCATTTT. Amino acid sequence: CASSRNRGHIQPQHF.

This chain joins TRBV2 and TRBJ1-4, with no clear D. Germline V CDR1 and CDR2: SNHLY, FYNNEI. This CDR3 has 13 amino acids. Trimming stripped 8 bases from V and 0 bases from J, with 7 bases between. CDR3 bases: TGTGCCAGCTACGGTGCAACTAATGAAAAACTGTTTTTT. Protein product: CASYGATNEKLFF.